This T cell receptor (beta chain) was identified during a study of regulatory T cells in long-lasting Graves disease. This clonotype was counted only a few times. The time point is: newly diagnosed GD, antithyroid drugs for less than 3 months. PBMC-derived RNA was used for the TCR library. The germline gives CDR1 SGHRS, CDR2 YFSETQ. The J segment lost 3 bases and the V segment lost 1 base, leaving 6 bases of the junction unmatched. The CDR3 length is 15 residues. Library construction for TCR beta used iRepertoire HTBI primers and Arm-PCR of CDR3 regions. In TCRdb, the multiplex PCR reads were re-called with MiXCR into one record per CDR3 protein. Found here are under 400,000 distinct CDR3 sequences, around 15% of them singletons; the top ten hold 25% to 30%. This sample was shared with a second study, whose subject was T cells in Graves' hyperthyroidism and ophthalmopathy. That work adds: A set of HTBI primers served as the primers for a first-round RT-PCR of the TCR CDR3. In blood, most of the thyroid clonotypes expanded above 0.001 were also present.

The receptor's source is a man in his forties or fifties with Graves disease. This specimen was peripheral blood mononuclear cells (PBMCs), taken at new diagnosis, from a patient treated with antithyroid drugs. V usage is TRBV5-1 and J usage is TRBJ1-1, with 7 bases matching TRBD1. CDR3 loop: CASSLRGPEDTEAFF. CDR3 DNA: TGCGCCAGCAGCTTGAGGGGGCCGGAGGACACTGAAGCTTTCTTT.